This TCR beta chain came from a study of cytomegalovirus exposure and HLA in healthy donors. Primers included in the PCR were 60 Vbeta and 13 Jbeta primers. Some clones are missing from TCRdb's copy, which holds only in-frame ones; the method was immunoSEQ multiplex PCR. The data show about 110,000 clones, 70% to 80% seen once. The CDR3 loop spans 13 amino acids. Looked up from germline, CDR1 is SNHLY and CDR2 is FYNNEI. This clonotype originated in a man aged 55 to 70 in good health and CMV-seronegative. Material for sequencing was PBMCs. This chain joins TRBV2 and TRBJ1-4; the D gene is possibly TRBD1 (6 bases). The CDR3 spells CGTAVRWGEKLFF. CDR3 bases: TGTGGGACAGCCGTCCGTTGGGGCGAAAAACTGTTTTTT.